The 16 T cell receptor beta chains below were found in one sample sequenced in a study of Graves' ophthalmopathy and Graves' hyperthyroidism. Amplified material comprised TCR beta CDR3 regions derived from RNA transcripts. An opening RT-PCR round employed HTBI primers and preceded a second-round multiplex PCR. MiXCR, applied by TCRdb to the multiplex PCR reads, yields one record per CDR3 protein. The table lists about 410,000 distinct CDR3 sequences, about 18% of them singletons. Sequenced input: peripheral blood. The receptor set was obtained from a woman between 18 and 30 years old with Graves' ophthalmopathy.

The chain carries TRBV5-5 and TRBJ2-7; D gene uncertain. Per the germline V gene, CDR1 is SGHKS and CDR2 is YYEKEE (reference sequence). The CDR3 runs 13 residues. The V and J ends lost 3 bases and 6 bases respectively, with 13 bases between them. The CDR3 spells CASSSAVGTEQYF. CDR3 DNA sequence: TGTGCCAGCAGCTCGGCAGTGGGTACCGAGCAGTACTTC.

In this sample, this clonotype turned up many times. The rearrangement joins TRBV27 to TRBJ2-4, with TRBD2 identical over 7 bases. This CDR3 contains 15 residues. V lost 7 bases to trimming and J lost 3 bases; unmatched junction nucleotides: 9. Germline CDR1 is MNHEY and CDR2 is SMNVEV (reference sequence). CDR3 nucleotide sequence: TGTGCCAGCAAGGATGATGGCGGGAGCAAAAACATTCAGTACTTC. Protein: CASKDDGGSKNIQYF.

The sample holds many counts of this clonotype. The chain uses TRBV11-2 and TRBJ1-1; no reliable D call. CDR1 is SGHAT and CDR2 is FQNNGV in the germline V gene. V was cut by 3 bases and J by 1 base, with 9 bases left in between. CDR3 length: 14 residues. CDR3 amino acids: CASSLHGGNTEAFF. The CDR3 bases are TGTGCCAGCAGCTTGCATGGCGGGAACACTGAAGCTTTCTTT. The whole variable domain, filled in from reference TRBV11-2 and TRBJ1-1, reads EAGVAQSPRYKIIEKRQSVAFWCNPISGHATLYWYQQILGQGPKLLIQFQNNGVVDDSQLPKDRFSAERLKGVDSTLKIQPAKLEDSAVYLCASSLHGGNTEAFFGQGTRLTVV.

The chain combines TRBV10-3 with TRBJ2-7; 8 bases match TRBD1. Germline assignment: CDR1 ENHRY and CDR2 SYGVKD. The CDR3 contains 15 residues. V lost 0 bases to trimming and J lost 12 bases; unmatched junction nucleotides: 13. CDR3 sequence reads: CAISESSQGAPPPYF. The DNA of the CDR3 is TGTGCCATCAGTGAGTCGAGTCAGGGGGCACCCCCGCCGTACTTC.

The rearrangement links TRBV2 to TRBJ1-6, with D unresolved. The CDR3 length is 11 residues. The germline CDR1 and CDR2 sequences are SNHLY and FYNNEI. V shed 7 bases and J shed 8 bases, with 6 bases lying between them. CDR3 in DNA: TGTGCCAGCACGAGGGATTCACCCCTCCACTTT. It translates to CASTRDSPLHF.

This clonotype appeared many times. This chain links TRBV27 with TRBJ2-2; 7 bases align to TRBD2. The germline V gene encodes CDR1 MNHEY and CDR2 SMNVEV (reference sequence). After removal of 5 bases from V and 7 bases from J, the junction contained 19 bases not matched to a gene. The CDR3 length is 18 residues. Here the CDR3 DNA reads TGTGCCAGCAGTCCTAGACCCCCCGGGGGGAGGGCCTTCGGGGAGCTGTTTTTT. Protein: CASSPRPPGGRAFGELFF.

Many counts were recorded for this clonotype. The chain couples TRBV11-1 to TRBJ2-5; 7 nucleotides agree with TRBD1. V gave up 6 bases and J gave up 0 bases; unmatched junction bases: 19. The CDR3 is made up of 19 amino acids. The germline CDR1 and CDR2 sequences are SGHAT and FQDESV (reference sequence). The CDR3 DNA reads TGTGCCAGCAGTCATACCGCCAACCGGGACAGCTCGAACCAAGAGACCCAGTACTTC. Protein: CASSHTANRDSSNQETQYF. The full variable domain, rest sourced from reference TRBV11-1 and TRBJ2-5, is EAEVAQSPRYKITEKSQAVAFWCDPISGHATLYWYRQILGQGPELLVQFQDESVVDDSQLPKDRFSAERLKGVDSTLKIQPAELGDSAMYLCASSHTANRDSSNQETQYFGPGTRLLVL.

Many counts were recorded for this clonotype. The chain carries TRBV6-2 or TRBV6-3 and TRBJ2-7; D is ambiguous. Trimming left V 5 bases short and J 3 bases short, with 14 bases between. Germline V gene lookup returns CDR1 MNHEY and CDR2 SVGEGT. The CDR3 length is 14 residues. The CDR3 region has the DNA TGTGCCAGCAGTCCGGTTGCGTTCAACTACGAGCAGTACTTC. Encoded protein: CASSPVAFNYEQYF.

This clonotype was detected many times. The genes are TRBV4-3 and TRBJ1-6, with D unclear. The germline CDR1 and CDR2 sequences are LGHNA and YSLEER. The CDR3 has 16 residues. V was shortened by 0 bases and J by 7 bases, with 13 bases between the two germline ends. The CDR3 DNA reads TGCGCCAGCAGCCAAGATGTGGGCAGTGCCAATTCACCCCTCCACTTT. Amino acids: CASSQDVGSANSPLHF.

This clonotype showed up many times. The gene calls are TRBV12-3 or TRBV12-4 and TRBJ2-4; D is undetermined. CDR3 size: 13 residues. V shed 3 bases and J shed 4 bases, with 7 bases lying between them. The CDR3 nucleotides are TGTGCCAGCAGTTTTGGGGTAAAAAACATTCAGTACTTC. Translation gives CASSFGVKNIQYF.

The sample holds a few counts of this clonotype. For the CDR3, the DNA is TGTGCCAGCAGCCAAGTGGCAGGGATTACCGGGGAGCTGTTTTTT. Translation: CASSQVAGITGELFF. The V gene is TRBV3-1, the J gene TRBJ2-2; TRBD1 might be the D (5 bases). The V end was cut by 1 base, the J end by 5 bases, with 11 bases between. The CDR3 is 15 residues long. Germline V gene sequence: CDR1 LGHDT, CDR2 YNNKEL (reference sequence).

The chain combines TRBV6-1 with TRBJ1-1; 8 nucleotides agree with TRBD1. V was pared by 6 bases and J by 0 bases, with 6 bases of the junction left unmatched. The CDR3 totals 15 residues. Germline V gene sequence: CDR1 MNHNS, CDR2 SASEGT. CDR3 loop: CASRENRGLNTEAFF. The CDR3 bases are TGTGCCAGCAGGGAAAACAGGGGGTTGAACACTGAAGCTTTCTTT.

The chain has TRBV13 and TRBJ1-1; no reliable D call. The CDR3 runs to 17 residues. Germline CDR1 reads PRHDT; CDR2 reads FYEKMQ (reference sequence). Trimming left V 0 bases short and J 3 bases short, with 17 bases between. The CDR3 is CASSLGLGGTRDTEAFF. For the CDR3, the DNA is TGTGCCAGCAGCTTAGGCCTCGGCGGCACAAGAGACACTGAAGCTTTCTTT.

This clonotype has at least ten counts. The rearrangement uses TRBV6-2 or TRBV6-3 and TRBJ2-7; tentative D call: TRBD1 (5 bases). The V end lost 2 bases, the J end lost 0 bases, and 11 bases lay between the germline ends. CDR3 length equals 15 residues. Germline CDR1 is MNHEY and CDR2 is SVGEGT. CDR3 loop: CASSYAGPSSYEQYF. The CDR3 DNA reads TGTGCCAGCAGTTACGCAGGGCCCAGCTCCTACGAGCAGTACTTC.

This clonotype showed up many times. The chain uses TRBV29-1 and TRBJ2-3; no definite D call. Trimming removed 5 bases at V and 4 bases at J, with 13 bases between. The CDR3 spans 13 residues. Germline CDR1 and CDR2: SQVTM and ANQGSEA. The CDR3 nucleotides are TGCAGCGTTAGTTCCAGTGGACCAGATACGCAGTATTTT. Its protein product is CSVSSSGPDTQYF.

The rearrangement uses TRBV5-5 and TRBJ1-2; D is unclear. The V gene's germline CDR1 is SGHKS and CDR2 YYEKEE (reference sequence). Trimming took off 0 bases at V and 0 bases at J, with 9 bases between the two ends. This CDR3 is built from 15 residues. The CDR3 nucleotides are TGTGCCAGCAGCTTGGAGTTCGCTACTAACTATGGCTACACCTTC. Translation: CASSLEFATNYGYTF.